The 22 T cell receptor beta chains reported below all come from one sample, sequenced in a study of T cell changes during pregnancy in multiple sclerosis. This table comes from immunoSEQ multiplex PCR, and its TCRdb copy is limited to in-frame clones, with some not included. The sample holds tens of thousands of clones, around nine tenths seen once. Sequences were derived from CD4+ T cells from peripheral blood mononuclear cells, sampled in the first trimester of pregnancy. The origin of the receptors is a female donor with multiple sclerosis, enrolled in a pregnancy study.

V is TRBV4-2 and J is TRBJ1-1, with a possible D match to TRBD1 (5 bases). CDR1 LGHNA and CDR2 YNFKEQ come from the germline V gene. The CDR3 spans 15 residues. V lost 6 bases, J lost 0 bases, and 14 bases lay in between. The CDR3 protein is CASSDRQPMNTEAFF. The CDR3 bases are TGTGCCAGCAGTGACAGACAGCCCATGAACACTGAAGCTTTCTTT.

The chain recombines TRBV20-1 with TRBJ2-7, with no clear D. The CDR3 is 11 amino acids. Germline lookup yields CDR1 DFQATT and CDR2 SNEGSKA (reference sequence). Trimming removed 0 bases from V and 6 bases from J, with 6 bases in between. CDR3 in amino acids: CSARDLLEQYF. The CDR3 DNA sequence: TGCAGTGCTAGAGATCTCCTCGAGCAGTACTTC.

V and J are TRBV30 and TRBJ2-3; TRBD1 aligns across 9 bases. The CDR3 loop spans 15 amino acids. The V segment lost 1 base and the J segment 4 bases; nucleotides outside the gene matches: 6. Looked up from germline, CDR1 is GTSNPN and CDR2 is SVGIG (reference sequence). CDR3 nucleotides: TGTGCCTGGAGTGCCCGGGACAGGGCGGCAGATACGCAGTATTTT. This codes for CAWSARDRAADTQYF.

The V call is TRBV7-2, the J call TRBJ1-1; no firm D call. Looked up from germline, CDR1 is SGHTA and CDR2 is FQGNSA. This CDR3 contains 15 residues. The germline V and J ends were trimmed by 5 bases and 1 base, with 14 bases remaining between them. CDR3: CASSPSVPRNTEAFF. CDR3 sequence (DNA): TGTGCCAGCAGCCCCTCAGTCCCTAGGAACACTGAAGCTTTCTTT.

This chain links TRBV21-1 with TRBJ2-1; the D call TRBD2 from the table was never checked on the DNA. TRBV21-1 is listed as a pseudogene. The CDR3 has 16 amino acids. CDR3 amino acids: CASRPSSGPSYNEQFF. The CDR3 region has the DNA TGTGCCAGCAGACCCTCTAGCGGCCCATCCTACAATGAGCAGTTCTTC.

The CDR3 here is CASSESRTSTDTQYF. CDR3 coding DNA: TGCGCCAGCAGTGAGTCCAGGACTAGCACAGATACGCAGTATTTT. This rearrangement joins TRBV10-1 to TRBJ2-3; tentatively, D is TRBD2 (5 bases). Deletions cut 0 bases from V and 0 bases from J, with 7 bases between. The CDR3 has 15 amino acids. The germline V gene has CDR1 WNHNN and CDR2 SYGVQD (reference sequence).

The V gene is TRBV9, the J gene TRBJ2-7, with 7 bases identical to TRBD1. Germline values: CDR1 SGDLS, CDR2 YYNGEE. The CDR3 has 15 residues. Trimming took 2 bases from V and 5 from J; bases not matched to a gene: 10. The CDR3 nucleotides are TGTGCCAGCAGCGTCTGGACAGGCCCTCCCGACGAGCAGTACTTC. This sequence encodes CASSVWTGPPDEQYF.

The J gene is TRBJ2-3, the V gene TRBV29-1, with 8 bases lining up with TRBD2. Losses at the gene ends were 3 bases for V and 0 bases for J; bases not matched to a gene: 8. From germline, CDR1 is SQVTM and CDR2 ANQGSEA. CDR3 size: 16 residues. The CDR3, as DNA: TGCAGCGTTGACCCCTTTACTAGCGGTAGCACAGATACGCAGTATTTT. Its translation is CSVDPFTSGSTDTQYF.

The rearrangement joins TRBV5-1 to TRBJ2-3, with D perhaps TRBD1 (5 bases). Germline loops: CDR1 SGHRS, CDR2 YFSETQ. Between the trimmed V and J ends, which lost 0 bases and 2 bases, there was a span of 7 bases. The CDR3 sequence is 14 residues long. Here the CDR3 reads CASSLATVTDTQYF. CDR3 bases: TGCGCCAGCAGCTTGGCGACAGTCACAGATACGCAGTATTTT. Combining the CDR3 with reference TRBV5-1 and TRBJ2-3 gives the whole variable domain KAGVTQTPRYLIKTRGQQVTLSCSPISGHRSVSWYQQTPGQGLQFLFEYFSETQRNKGNFPGRFSGRQFSNSRSEMNVSTLELGDSALYLCASSLATVTDTQYFGPGTRLTVL.

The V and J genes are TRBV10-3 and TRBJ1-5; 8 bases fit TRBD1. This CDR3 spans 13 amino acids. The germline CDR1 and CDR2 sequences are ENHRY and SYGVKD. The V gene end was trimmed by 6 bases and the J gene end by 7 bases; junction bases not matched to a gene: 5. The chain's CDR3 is CAIRDREGQPQHF. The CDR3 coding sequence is TGTGCCATCAGGGACAGGGAGGGACAGCCCCAGCATTTT.

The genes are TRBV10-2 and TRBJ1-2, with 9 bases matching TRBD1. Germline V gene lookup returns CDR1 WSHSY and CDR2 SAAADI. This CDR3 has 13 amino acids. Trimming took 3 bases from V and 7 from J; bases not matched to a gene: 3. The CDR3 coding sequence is TGCGCCAGCAGTGAACAGGGGGCGTTTGGCTACACCTTC. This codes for CASSEQGAFGYTF.

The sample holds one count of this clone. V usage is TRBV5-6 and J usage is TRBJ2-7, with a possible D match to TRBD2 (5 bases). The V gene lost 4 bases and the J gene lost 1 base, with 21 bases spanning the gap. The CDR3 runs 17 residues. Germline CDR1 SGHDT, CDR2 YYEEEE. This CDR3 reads CASSHRLGSGFSYEQYF. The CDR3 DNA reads TGTGCCAGCAGCCATCGCTTAGGGAGCGGTTTTTCCTACGAGCAGTACTTC.

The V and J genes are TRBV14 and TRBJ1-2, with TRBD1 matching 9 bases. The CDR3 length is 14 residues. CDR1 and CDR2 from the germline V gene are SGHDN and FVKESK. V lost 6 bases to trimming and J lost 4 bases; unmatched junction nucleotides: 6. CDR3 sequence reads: CASSQGQGRYGYTF. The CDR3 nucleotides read TGTGCCAGCAGTCAGGGACAGGGACGCTATGGCTACACCTTC.

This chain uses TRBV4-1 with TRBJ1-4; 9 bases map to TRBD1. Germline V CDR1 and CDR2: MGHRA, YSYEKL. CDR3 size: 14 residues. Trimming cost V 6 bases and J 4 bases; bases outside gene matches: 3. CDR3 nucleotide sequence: TGCGCCAGCAGTCTGACAGGGGGTAATGAAAAACTGTTTTTT. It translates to CASSLTGGNEKLFF.

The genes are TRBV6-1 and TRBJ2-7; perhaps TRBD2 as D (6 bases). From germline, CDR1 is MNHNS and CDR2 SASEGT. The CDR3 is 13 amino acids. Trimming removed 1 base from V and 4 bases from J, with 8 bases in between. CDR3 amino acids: CASSEVGGYEQYF. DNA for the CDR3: TGTGCCAGCAGTGAAGTCGGAGGGTACGAGCAGTACTTC.

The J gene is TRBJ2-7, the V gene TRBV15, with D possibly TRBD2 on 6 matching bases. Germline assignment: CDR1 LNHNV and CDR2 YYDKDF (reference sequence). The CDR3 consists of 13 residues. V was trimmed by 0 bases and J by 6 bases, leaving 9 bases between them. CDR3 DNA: TGTGCCACCAGCAGAGATCGCGGGGCCGAGCAGTACTTC. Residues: CATSRDRGAEQYF.

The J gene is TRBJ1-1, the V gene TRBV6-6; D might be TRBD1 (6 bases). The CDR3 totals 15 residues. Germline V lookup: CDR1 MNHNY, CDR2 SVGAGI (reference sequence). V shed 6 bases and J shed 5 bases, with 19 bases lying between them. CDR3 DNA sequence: TGTGCCAGCAGGAAGAAAACAGGGCGAGGGACTGAAGCTTTCTTT. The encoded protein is CASRKKTGRGTEAFF.

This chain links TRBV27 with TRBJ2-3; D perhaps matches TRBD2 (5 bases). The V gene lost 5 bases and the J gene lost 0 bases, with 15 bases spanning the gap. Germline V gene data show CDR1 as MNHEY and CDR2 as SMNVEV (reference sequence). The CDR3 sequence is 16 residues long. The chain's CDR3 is CASSTSRGGSTDTQYF. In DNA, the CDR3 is TGTGCCAGCAGTACCTCACGTGGCGGGAGCACAGATACGCAGTATTTT.

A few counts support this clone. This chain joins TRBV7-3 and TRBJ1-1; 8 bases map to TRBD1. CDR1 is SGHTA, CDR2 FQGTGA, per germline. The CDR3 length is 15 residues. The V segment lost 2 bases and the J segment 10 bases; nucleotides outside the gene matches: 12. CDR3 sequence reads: CASSLRAPPQGVAFF. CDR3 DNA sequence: TGTGCCAGCAGCTTACGGGCCCCGCCACAGGGGGTAGCTTTCTTT.

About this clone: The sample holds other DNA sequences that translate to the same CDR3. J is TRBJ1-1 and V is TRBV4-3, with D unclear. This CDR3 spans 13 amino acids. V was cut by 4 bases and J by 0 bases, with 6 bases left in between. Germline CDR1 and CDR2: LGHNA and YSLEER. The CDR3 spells CASSRAVNTEAFF. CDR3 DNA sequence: TGCGCCAGCAGCCGAGCGGTGAACACTGAAGCTTTCTTT.

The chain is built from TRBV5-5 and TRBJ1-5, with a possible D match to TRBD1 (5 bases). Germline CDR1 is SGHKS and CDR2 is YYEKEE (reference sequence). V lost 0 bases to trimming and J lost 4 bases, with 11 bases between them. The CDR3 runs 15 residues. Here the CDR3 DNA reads TGTGCCAGCAGCTTGGAGGGGACTTCGAATCAGCCCCAGCATTTT. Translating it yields CASSLEGTSNQPQHF.

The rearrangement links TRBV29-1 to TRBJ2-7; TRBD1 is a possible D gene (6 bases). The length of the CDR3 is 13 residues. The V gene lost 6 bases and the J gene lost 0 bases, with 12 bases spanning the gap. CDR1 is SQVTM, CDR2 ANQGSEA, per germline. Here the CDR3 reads CSVGHLRSYEQYF. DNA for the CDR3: TGCAGCGTGGGACACCTCCGCTCCTACGAGCAGTACTTC.